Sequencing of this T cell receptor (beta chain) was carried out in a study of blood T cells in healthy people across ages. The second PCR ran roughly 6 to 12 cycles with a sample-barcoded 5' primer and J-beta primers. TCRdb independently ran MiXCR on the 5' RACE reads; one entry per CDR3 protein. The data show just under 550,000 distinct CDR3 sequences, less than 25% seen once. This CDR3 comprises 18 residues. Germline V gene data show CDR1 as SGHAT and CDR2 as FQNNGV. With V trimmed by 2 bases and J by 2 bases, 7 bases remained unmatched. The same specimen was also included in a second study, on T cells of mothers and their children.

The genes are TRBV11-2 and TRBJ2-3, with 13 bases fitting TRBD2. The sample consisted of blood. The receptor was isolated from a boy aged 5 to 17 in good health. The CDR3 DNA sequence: TGTGCCAGCAGCTTAAAACTAGCGGGGGGGCGGTCCACAGATACGCAGTATTTT. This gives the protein CASSLKLAGGRSTDTQYF.